Below, 16 T cell receptor beta chains from the same sample are listed, as sequenced in a study of early T cells in non-severe SARS-CoV-2 infection. TCRdb re-derived calls from the 5' RACE reads in MiXCR, one entry per CDR3 protein. This sample has tens of thousands of distinct CDR3 sequences, with more than 13% found just once. Sample: whole blood. The receptors stem from an adult who was a healthcare worker with PCR-confirmed SARS-CoV-2 infection or an uninfected control (not recorded which).

J is TRBJ2-7 and V is TRBV5-4; 8 positions match TRBD1. Per germline, CDR1 SGHNT and CDR2 YYREEE (reference sequence). V shed 3 bases and J 1 base; nucleotides not matched to a gene: 9. The CDR3 consists of 16 residues. The DNA for the CDR3 is TGTGCCAGCAGCTCCCCCGGGACAGGCATATCCTACGAGCAGTACTTC. It yields the protein CASSSPGTGISYEQYF.

The chain recombines TRBV5-1 with TRBJ1-1; D ambiguous. Per germline, CDR1 SGHRS and CDR2 YFSETQ. CDR3 length: 13 amino acids. Trimming took off 0 bases at V and 6 bases at J, with 9 bases between the two ends. The DNA of the CDR3 is TGCGCCAGCAGCTTGGCCCGCGCAGCTGAAGCTTTCTTT. Translating it yields CASSLARAAEAFF. The complete variable domain, with remaining parts taken from reference TRBV5-1 and TRBJ1-1, reads KAGVTQTPRYLIKTRGQQVTLSCSPISGHRSVSWYQQTPGQGLQFLFEYFSETQRNKGNFPGRFSGRQFSNSRSEMNVSTLELGDSALYLCASSLARAAEAFFGQGTRLTVV.

This clonotype was seen more than once but under ten times. V usage is TRBV4-1 and J usage is TRBJ2-7; 9 bases are shared with TRBD1. Trimming at V came to 3 bases and at J to 3 bases, leaving 12 bases not matched to a gene. Germline CDR1 reads MGHRA; CDR2 reads YSYEKL. This CDR3 spans 17 amino acids. CDR3 loop: CASSQQDRGATNYEQYF. CDR3 nucleotide sequence: TGCGCCAGCAGCCAGCAGGACAGGGGCGCAACTAACTACGAGCAGTACTTC.

This sequence joins TRBV20-1 and TRBJ1-5; TRBD1 aligns across 8 bases. CDR3 size: 14 residues. CDR1 and CDR2 from the germline V gene are DFQATT and SNEGSKA (reference sequence). V lost 6 bases, J lost 6 bases, and 10 bases stayed unmatched. The CDR3 spells CSAILTGGGQPQHF. The DNA of the CDR3 is TGCAGTGCCATCTTAACAGGGGGTGGTCAGCCCCAGCATTTT.

Only a few counts were recorded for this clonotype. This chain links TRBV5-4 with TRBJ2-2; D unresolved. Between the trimmed V and J ends, which lost 10 bases and 1 base, there was a span of 11 bases. Germline CDR1 SGHNT, CDR2 YYREEE (reference sequence). The CDR3 has 13 amino acids. The CDR3: CAWHSQNTGELFF. The DNA for the CDR3 is TGTGCCTGGCACAGTCAGAACACCGGGGAGCTGTTTTTT. Together with reference TRBV5-4 and TRBJ2-2, the CDR3 gives the full variable domain: ETGVTQSPTHLIKTRGQQVTLRCSSQSGHNTVSWYQQALGQGPQFIFQYYREEENGRGNFPPRFSGLQFPNYSSELNVNALELDDSALYLCAWHSQNTGELFFGEGSRLTVL.

This clonotype was detected many times. The chain couples TRBV18 to TRBJ1-4; 11 positions match TRBD1. The CDR3 spans 16 residues. V shed 5 bases and J 6 bases; nucleotides not matched to a gene: 8. Germline V gene lookup returns CDR1 KGHSH and CDR2 LQKENI. CDR3 sequence: CASSSDSGQGDEKLFF. In DNA form, the CDR3 reads TGTGCCAGCTCATCGGATTCGGGACAGGGGGATGAAAAACTGTTTTTT.

Only a few counts were recorded for this clonotype. The chain uses TRBV14 and TRBJ2-2, with D perhaps matching TRBD1 (5 bases). CDR1 is SGHDN and CDR2 is FVKESK in the germline V gene. The CDR3 totals 15 residues. Between the trimmed V and J ends, which lost 2 bases and 5 bases, there was a span of 12 bases. In DNA, the CDR3 is TGTGCCAGCAGCCAATTTGCAGGGATAACCGGGGAGCTGTTTTTT. It codes for CASSQFAGITGELFF. The variable domain in full, with the rest retrieved from reference TRBV14 and TRBJ2-2, is EAGVTQFPSHSVIEKGQTVTLRCDPISGHDNLYWYRRVMGKEIKFLLHFVKESKQDESGMPNNRFLAERTGGTYSTLKVQPAELEDSGVYFCASSQFAGITGELFFGEGSRLTVL.

This chain joins TRBV3-1 and TRBJ2-7; D unclear. CDR1 and CDR2 from the germline V gene are LGHDT and YNNKEL (reference sequence). This CDR3 has 15 amino acids. V was trimmed by 1 base and J by 4 bases, leaving 14 bases between them. CDR3 sequence (DNA): TGTGCCAGCAGCCAAGGGGGTCCCCTGGGGTACGAGCAGTACTTC. This encodes CASSQGGPLGYEQYF.

This clonotype showed up just a few times. The chain employs TRBV19 and TRBJ1-2; 7 nucleotides line up with TRBD1. V was pared by 11 bases and J by 0 bases, with 12 bases of the junction left unmatched. The germline CDR1 and CDR2 sequences are LNHDA and SQIVND (reference sequence). The CDR3 runs to 15 residues. This CDR3 reads CACSRQGASNYGYTF. In nucleotides, the CDR3 is TGTGCCTGCAGTCGACAGGGAGCCTCTAACTATGGCTACACCTTC.

This clonotype was detected ten times or more. V and J are TRBV20-1 and TRBJ2-1; the match to TRBD2 covers 9 bases. V trimming: 3 bases; J trimming: 9 bases; junction bases outside the gene matches: 12. CDR1 DFQATT and CDR2 SNEGSKA come from the germline V gene (reference sequence). There are 15 residues in the CDR3. CDR3 in amino acids: CSASLSGGPYGEQFF. CDR3 coding DNA: TGCAGTGCTAGTTTGAGCGGGGGGCCGTACGGTGAGCAGTTCTTC.

This clonotype was detected a few times. This chain connects TRBV29-1 to TRBJ2-5; D may correspond to TRBD1 or TRBD2 (5 bases each). CDR1 is SQVTM and CDR2 is ANQGSEA in the germline V gene. The CDR3 is 13 residues long. Trimming pared 3 bases from V and 2 bases from J, leaving 10 bases between. Here the CDR3 DNA reads TGCAGCGTTGAGGAGGCAGGGCAAGAGACCCAGTACTTC. It specifies CSVEEAGQETQYF.

A note on this clonotype: Relative to the germline gene, one junction end is altered; a read error may explain this. The J gene is TRBJ2-1, the V gene TRBV6-2 or TRBV6-3, with a possible D match to TRBD2 (5 bases). Germline CDR1 reads MNHEY; CDR2 reads SVGEGT. The CDR3 runs 16 residues. In DNA form, the CDR3 reads TGTGCCAGCAGTTCAGGCGGGCCGGCCTCCCACAATGAGCAGTTCTTC. It codes for CASSSGGPASHNEQFF.

This chain uses TRBV5-1 with TRBJ2-1, with 7 bases aligning to TRBD1. Losses at the gene ends were 4 bases for V and 6 bases for J; bases not matched to a gene: 10. CDR3 length: 15 residues. Germline lookup yields CDR1 SGHRS and CDR2 YFSETQ. The CDR3 region has the DNA TGCGCCAGCAGCCCAAGACAGGGCTCAGGCAATGAGCAGTTCTTC. This codes for CASSPRQGSGNEQFF.

This clonotype was counted once. The J gene is TRBJ2-3, the V gene TRBV28, with D perhaps assigned TRBD1 or TRBD2 (5 bases each). Germline lookup yields CDR1 MDHEN and CDR2 SYDVKM. Trimming left V 2 bases short and J 5 bases short, with 11 bases between. The CDR3 sequence is 14 residues long. The CDR3 loop is CASSLEGLRDTQYF. Written as DNA, the CDR3 is TGTGCCAGCAGTTTAGAGGGGCTTAGAGATACGCAGTATTTT.

The J gene is TRBJ2-5, the V gene TRBV2; D is unclear. CDR1 is SNHLY and CDR2 is FYNNEI in the germline V gene. The CDR3 is 12 amino acids. With 7 bases removed from V and 0 bases from J, the gap between germline ends came to 6 bases. The CDR3 loop is CASKTYQETQYF. In DNA form, the CDR3 reads TGTGCCAGCAAGACCTACCAAGAGACCCAGTACTTC.

The chain is built from TRBV7-6 and TRBJ1-1; no definite D call. Germline V gene data show CDR1 as SGHVS and CDR2 as FNYEAQ. This CDR3 spans 14 amino acids. The ends were cut back, 5 bases at V and 6 bases at J, with 16 bases in the middle. CDR3 coding DNA: TGTGCCAGCAGCCCACGGAGGGCGAGGCCTGAAGCTTTCTTT. Its protein product is CASSPRRARPEAFF.